These T cell receptor beta chains were read from a single sample in a study of cytomegalovirus exposure and HLA in healthy donors. The protocol was immunoSEQ multiplex PCR, while the TCRdb copy is restricted to in-frame clones and leaves out a portion. The profile covers approximately 50,000 clones, with about nine tenths appearing a single time and under 7% taken by the ten largest. What was sequenced was PBMCs. These receptors all come from a woman aged 30 to 39 in good health and CMV-seronegative. Both conserved end residues are part of each CDR3. Fields, in order: V gene, D gene, J gene, clone size, CDR3 protein, CDR3 DNA. The D gene is left open where the match is weak. Size is stated for part of the rows, as once, few or many counts, or as a class when the clone is expanded.

TRBV15	.	TRBJ2-7	few	CATSPSETYEQYF	TGTGCCACCAGCCCTAGCGAAACCTACGAGCAGTACTTC
TRBV18	.	TRBJ2-1	.	CASSPPSRSHEQFF	TGTGCCAGCTCACCACCCTCCAGGTCCCATGAGCAGTTCTTC
TRBV28	.	TRBJ1-5	.	CASSFKGIRESNQPQHF	TGTGCCAGCAGTTTTAAAGGTATCAGGGAAAGCAATCAGCCCCAGCATTTT
TRBV28	.	TRBJ2-7	.	CASTGTYEQYF	TGTGCCAGCACGGGGACCTACGAGCAGTACTTC
TRBV6-1	TRBD2	TRBJ2-7	once	CASLSGRTNEQYF	TGTGCCAGCCTTAGCGGGAGGACCAACGAGCAGTACTTC
TRBV28	.	TRBJ2-7	.	CASSSQALSYEQYF	TGTGCCAGCAGTTCCCAGGCCCTCTCCTACGAGCAGTACTTC
TRBV6-5	TRBD1	TRBJ1-3	.	CASQSRQGPGNTIYF	TGTGCCAGCCAATCTAGACAGGGACCTGGAAACACCATATATTTT
TRBV5-1	TRBD2	TRBJ2-3	.	CASSWGDYGGVADTQYF	TGCGCCAGCAGCTGGGGGGACTACGGGGGAGTCGCAGATACGCAGTATTTT
TRBV28	.	TRBJ2-7	.	CASSQTLLGNPYEQYF	TGTGCCAGCAGTCAGACGTTACTAGGAAATCCCTACGAGCAGTACTTC
TRBV28	.	TRBJ2-1	.	CASSSFGGGYYNEQFF	TGTGCCAGCAGTTCTTTTGGAGGGGGCTACTACAATGAGCAGTTCTTC
TRBV9	TRBD2	TRBJ2-2	.	CASSGTSGRVSGELFF	TGTGCCAGCAGCGGTACTAGCGGGAGGGTATCCGGGGAGCTGTTTTTT
TRBV5-1	TRBD1	TRBJ1-4	.	CASRLTGDLGEKLFF	TGCGCCAGCAGGTTAACAGGGGACCTCGGGGAAAAACTGTTTTTT
TRBV30	.	TRBJ1-2	.	CAWSAGYGYTF	TGTGCCTGGAGTGCGGGCTATGGCTACACCTTC
TRBV27	.	TRBJ2-3	.	CASNPLKATDTQYF	TGTGCCAGCAACCCGCTGAAAGCCACAGATACGCAGTATTTT
TRBV28	TRBD1	TRBJ2-1	.	CASRSRTGGGEQFF	TGTGCCAGCAGATCAAGAACAGGGGGCGGTGAGCAGTTCTTC
TRBV5-5	TRBD1	TRBJ1-1	.	CASSKGQGNTEAFF	TGTGCCAGCAGCAAGGGACAGGGGAACACTGAAGCTTTCTTT